Listed below are T cell receptor beta chains from one sample, sequenced in a study of post-analysis software for immune sequencing data. TCRdb independently ran MiXCR on the PCR reads; one entry per CDR3 protein. In the table there are hundreds of thousands of distinct CDR3 sequences, approximately 46% of which are singletons. Sample: blood. These receptors all stem from a girl aged 5-17 years with multiple sclerosis. Each CDR3 is given with its conserved first and last residue. D genes are given only for firm matches. Not every row has a clone size; where given, it reads once, few, many or a size class.

V	J	D	size	length	DNA	CDR3
TRBV11-2	TRBJ2-7	.	few	16	TGTGCCAGCAGCCCTCGGGGTGGGCGGGTTCCCTACGAGCAGTACTTC	CASSPRGGRVPYEQYF
TRBV20-1	TRBJ2-3	TRBD2	.	18	TGCAGTGCTAGAGATGCGACTAGCGGTTCCCCTAGCACAGATACGCAGTATTTT	CSARDATSGSPSTDTQYF
TRBV29-1	TRBJ2-1	TRBD2	few	16	TGCAGCGTTGAAGAGGCTAGCGGGAGTGTCTACAATGAGCAGTTCTTC	CSVEEASGSVYNEQFF
TRBV5-1	TRBJ2-7	.	.	15	TGCGCCAGCAGCTTGATGGGGGGCTTTTCCTACGAGCAGTACTTC	CASSLMGGFSYEQYF
TRBV20-1	TRBJ1-2	.	.	12	TGCAGTGCTAGATCAGCTAACTATGGCTACACCTTC	CSARSANYGYTF
TRBV6-6	TRBJ1-5	TRBD1	.	15	TGTGCCAGCAGCCGATCGGACAGGCGGAATCAGCCCCAGCATTTT	CASSRSDRRNQPQHF
TRBV9	TRBJ2-1	TRBD2	.	16	TGTGCCAGCAGCCTGCGACTAGCGGGAGAGTTGAATGAGCAGTTCTTC	CASSLRLAGELNEQFF
TRBV24-1	TRBJ2-1	.	.	13	TGTGCCACCAGTGGTTTGGGAAACAATGAGCAGTTCTTC	CATSGLGNNEQFF
TRBV15	TRBJ2-7	.	few	13	TGTGCCACCAGCAGAGATCTTGTAGGGTGGCAGTACTTC	CATSRDLVGWQYF
TRBV24-1	TRBJ1-6	.	.	14	TGTGCCACCAGTGGACCAGGGTATAATTCACCCCTCCACTTT	CATSGPGYNSPLHF